This T cell receptor (beta chain) derives from a study of human T cells and chemical hapten exposure. Regarding time point: patch test 2, 6 weeks after DPC sensitization. Treatment given: therapeutic diphenylcyclopropenone sensitization with weekly scalp DPC. Each cDNA molecule in the library carried unique molecular identifiers. Each CDR3 protein is one row after TCRdb ran MiXCR on the RACE reads. The repertoire consists of 110,000 to 150,000 distinct CDR3 sequences, with roughly 12% occurring once and the leading ten covering roughly 1.4%. The table lists this clonotype with many counts. The germline CDR1 and CDR2 sequences are SGHVS and FQNEAQ. The CDR3 loop spans 17 amino acids. V lost 9 bases, J lost 4 bases, and 27 bases lay in between.

This clonotype was sampled from a woman aged 45-65 years with alopecia areata. Some clones in this sample may be carry-over from other donors' samples. Sequences were derived from whole blood, sampled in connection with sensitization to the hapten diphenylcyclopropenone (DPC). The rearrangement links TRBV7-8 to TRBJ1-2, with D perhaps matching TRBD1 (6 bases). CDR3 in amino acids: CASHGGTTLTHAYGYTF. The CDR3 coding sequence is TGTGCCAGTCATGGAGGGACAACTCTAACGCATGCCTATGGCTACACCTTC.